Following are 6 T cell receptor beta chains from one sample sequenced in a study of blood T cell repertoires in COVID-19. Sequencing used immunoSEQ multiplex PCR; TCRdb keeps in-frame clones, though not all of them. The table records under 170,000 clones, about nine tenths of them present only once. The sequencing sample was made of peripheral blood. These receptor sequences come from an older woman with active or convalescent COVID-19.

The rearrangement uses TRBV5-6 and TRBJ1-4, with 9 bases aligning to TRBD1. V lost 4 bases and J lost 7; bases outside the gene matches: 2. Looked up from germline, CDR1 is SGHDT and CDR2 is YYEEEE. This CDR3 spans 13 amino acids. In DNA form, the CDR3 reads TGTGCCAGCAGCGGGGACAGGGCTGAAAAACTGTTTTTT. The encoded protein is CASSGDRAEKLFF.

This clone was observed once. CDR3 coding DNA: TGCGCCAGCAGCGTTACAGGGACGGCGAACACTGAAGCTTTCTTT. Translating gives CASSVTGTANTEAFF. This rearrangement joins TRBV4-1 to TRBJ1-1; D is perhaps TRBD1 (6 bases). Trimming took 5 bases from V and 1 from J, leaving 14 bases between them. The CDR3 length is 15 residues. Germline CDR1 reads MGHRA; CDR2 reads YSYEKL.

The CDR3 loop is CASSEGLAGVGYEQYF. DNA for the CDR3: TGTGCCAGCAGCGAGGGACTAGCGGGGGTTGGCTACGAGCAGTACTTC. The rearrangement links TRBV5-4 to TRBJ2-7; 14 bases align to TRBD2. V was pared by 4 bases and J by 3 bases, with 6 bases of the junction left unmatched. This CDR3 is built from 16 residues. Looked up from germline, CDR1 is SGHNT and CDR2 is YYREEE (reference sequence).

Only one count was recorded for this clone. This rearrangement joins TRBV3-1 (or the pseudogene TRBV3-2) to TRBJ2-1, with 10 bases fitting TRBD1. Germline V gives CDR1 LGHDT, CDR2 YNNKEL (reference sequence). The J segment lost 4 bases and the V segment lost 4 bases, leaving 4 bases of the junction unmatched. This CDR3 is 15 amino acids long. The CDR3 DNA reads TGTGCCAGCAGCCCCGGGACAGGGGTTTACAATGAGCAGTTCTTC. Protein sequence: CASSPGTGVYNEQFF.

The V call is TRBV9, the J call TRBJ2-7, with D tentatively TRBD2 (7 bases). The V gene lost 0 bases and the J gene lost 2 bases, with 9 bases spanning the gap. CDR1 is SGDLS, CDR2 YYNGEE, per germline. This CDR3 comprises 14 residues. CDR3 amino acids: CASSVGEGAYEQYF. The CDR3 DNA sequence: TGTGCCAGCAGCGTAGGGGAGGGGGCCTACGAGCAGTACTTC.

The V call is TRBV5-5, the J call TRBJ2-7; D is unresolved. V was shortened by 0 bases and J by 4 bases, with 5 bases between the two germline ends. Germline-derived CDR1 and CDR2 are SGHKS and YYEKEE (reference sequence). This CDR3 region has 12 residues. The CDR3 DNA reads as TGTGCCAGCAGCTTGGCTGTGTACGAGCAGTACTTC. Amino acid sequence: CASSLAVYEQYF.